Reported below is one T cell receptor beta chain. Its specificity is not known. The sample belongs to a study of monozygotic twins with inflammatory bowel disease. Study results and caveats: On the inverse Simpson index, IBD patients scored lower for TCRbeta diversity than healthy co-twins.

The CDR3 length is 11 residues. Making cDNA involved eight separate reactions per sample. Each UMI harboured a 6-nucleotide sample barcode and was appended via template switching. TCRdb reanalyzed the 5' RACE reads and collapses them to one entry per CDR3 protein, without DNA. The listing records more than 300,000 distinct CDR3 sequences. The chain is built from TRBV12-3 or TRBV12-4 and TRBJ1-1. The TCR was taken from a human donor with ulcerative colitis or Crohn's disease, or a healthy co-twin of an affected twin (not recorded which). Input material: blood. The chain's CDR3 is CASSLSPEAFF.